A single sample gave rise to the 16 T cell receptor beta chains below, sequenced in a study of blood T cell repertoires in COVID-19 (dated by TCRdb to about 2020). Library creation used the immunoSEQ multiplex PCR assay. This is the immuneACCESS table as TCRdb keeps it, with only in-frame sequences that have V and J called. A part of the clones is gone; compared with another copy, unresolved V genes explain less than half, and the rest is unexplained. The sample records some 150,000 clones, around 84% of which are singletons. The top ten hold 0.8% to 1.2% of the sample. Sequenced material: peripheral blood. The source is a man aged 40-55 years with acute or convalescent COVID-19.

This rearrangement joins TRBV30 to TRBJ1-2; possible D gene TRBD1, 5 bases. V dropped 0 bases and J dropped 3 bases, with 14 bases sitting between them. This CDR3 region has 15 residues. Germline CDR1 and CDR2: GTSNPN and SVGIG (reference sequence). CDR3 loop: CAWSVSLTADYGYTF. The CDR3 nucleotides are TGTGCCTGGAGTGTCTCTTTGACAGCAGACTATGGCTACACCTTC.

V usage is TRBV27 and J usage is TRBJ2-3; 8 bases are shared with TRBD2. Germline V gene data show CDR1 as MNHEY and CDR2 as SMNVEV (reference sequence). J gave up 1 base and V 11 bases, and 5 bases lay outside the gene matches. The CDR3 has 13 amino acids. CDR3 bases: TGTGCCGCGGGAGGCGGGCGCACAGATACGCAGTATTTT. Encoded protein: CAAGGGRTDTQYF.

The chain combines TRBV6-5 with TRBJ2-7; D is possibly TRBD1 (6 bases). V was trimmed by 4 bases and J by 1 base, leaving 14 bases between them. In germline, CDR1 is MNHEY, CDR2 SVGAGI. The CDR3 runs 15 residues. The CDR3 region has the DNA TGTGCCAGCAGTTCCTTGACAGGAGTATCCTACGAGCAGTACTTC. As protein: CASSSLTGVSYEQYF.

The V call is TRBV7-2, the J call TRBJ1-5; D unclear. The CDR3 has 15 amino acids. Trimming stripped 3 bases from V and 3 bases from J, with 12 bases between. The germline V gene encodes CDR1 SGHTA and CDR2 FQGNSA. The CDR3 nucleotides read TGTGCCAGCAGCTTGGGGAGAACCTCCAATCAGCCCCAGCATTTT. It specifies CASSLGRTSNQPQHF.

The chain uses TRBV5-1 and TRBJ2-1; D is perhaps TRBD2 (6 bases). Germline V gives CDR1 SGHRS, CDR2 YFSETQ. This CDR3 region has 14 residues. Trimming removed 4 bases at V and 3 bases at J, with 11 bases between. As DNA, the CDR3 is TGCGCCAGCAGCCCCGGGACTGTCTACAATGAGCAGTTCTTC. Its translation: CASSPGTVYNEQFF.

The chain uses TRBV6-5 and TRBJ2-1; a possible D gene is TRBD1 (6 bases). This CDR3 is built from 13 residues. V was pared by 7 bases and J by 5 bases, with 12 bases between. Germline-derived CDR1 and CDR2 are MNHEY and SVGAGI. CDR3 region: CASTTDRDNEQFF. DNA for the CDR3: TGTGCCAGCACCACGGACAGAGACAATGAGCAGTTCTTC.

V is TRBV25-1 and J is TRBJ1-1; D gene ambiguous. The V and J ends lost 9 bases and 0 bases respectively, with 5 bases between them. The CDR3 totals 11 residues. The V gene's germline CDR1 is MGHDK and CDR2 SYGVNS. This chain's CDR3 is CASALNTEAFF. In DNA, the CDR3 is TGTGCCAGTGCGTTGAACACTGAAGCTTTCTTT.

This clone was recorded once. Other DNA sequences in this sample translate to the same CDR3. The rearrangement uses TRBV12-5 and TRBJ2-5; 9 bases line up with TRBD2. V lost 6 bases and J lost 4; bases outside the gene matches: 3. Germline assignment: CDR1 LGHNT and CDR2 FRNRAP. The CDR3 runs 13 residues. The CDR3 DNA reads TGTGCTAGTGGGGGACTAGCAGGAGAGACCCAGTACTTC. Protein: CASGGLAGETQYF.

For the CDR3, the DNA is TGTGCCAGCAGTGAAGACCGCCCAGGGGTCGGTCAGCCCCAGCATTTT. This translates into CASSEDRPGVGQPQHF. The gene calls are TRBV2 and TRBJ1-5; TRBD1 might be the D (6 bases). The germline CDR1 and CDR2 sequences are SNHLY and FYNNEI. The CDR3 length is 16 residues. V shed 1 base and J shed 6 bases, with 16 bases lying between them.

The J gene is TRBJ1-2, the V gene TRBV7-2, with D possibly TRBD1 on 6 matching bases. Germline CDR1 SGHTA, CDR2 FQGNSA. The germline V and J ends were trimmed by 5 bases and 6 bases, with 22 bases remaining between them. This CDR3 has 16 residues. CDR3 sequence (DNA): TGTGCCAGCAGCATAGGGAGTGGGGCAGGGGTTGATGGCTACACCTTC. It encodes CASSIGSGAGVDGYTF. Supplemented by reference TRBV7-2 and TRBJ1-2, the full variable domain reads GAGVSQSPSNKVTEKGKDVELRCDPISGHTALYWYRQSLGQGLEFLIYFQGNSAPDKSGLPSDRFSAERTGGSVSTLTIQRTQQEDSAVYLCASSIGSGAGVDGYTFGSGTRLTVV.

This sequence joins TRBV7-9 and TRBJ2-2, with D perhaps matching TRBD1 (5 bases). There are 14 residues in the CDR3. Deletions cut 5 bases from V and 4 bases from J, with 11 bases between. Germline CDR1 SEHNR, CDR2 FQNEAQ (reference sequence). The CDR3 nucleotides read TGTGCCAGCAGCCCCCAAAGGGGCACCGGGGAGCTGTTTTTT. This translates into CASSPQRGTGELFF.

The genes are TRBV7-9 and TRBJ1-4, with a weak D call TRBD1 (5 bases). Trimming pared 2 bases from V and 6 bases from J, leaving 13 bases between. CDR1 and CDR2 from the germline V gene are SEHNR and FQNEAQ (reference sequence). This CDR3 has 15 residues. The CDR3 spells CASSLYGDSYEKLFF. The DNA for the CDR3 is TGTGCCAGCAGCTTATACGGTGACAGTTATGAAAAACTGTTTTTT.

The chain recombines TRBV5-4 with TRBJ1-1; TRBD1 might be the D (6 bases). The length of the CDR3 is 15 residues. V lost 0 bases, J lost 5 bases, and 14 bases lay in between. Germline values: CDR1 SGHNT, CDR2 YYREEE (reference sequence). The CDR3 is CASSLVGGSGTEAFF. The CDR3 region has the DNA TGTGCCAGCAGCTTGGTAGGGGGATCGGGGACTGAAGCTTTCTTT.

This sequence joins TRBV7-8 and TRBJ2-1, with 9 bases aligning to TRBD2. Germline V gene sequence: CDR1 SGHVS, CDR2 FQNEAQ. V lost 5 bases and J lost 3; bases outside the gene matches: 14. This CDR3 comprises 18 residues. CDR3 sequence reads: CASSRSIGSGGLYNEQFF. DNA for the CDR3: TGTGCCAGCAGCCGCTCGATAGGTAGCGGGGGCCTCTACAATGAGCAGTTCTTC. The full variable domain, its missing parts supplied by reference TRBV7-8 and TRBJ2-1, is GAGVSQSPRYKVAKRGQDVALRCDPISGHVSLFWYQQALGQGPEFLTYFQNEAQLDKSGLPSDRFFAERPEGSVSTLKIQRTQQEDSAVYLCASSRSIGSGGLYNEQFFGPGTRLTVL.

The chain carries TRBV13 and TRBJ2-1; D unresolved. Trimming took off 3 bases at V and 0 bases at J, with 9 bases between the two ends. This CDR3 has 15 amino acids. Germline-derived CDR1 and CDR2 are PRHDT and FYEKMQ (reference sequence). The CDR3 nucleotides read TGTGCCAGCAGCTTCCGGGTACCCTCCTACAATGAGCAGTTCTTC. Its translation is CASSFRVPSYNEQFF.

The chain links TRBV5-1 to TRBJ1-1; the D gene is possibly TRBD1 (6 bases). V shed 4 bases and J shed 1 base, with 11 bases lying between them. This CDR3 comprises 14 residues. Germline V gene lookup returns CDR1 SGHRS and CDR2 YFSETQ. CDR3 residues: CASSPRGANTEAFF. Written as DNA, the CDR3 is TGCGCCAGCAGCCCCCGGGGGGCGAACACTGAAGCTTTCTTT.